This T cell receptor beta chain was identified during a study of OX40 agonist ivuxolimab in advanced cancers. The method was immunoSEQ multiplex PCR; TCRdb's version includes in-frame clones alone and lacks a portion of them. The sample contains fewer than 85,000 clones, over 70% of which appear only once. Germline lookup yields CDR1 KGHSH and CDR2 LQKENI. The junction had 11 bases not matched to a gene; V was cut back by 8 bases and J by 2 bases. The length of the CDR3 is 15 residues. Any history of autoimmune disease or systemic immunosuppression disqualified patients. The rearrangement links TRBV18 to TRBJ2-7, with TRBD1 matching 8 bases. The sequence came from an adult with an advanced solid tumor such as melanoma, head and neck, liver or kidney cancer. The sequencing here drew on CD4+ or CD8+ T cells sorted from blood, taken in a trial of the OX40 agonist ivuxolimab. The DNA of the CDR3 is TGTGCCAGCGCTAATAAACAGGGGGGTACCTACGAGCAGTACTTC. It specifies CASANKQGGTYEQYF.